These T cell receptor beta chains were read from a single sample in a study of blood T cell repertoires in COVID-19. Sequenced by immunoSEQ multiplex PCR; TCRdb stores in-frame clones only, minus some. The sample yields 60,000 or so clones, approximately 85% seen once. Sequencing used peripheral blood. The receptors were sampled from a human donor in a cohort sampled during active COVID-19. The CDR3 runs from the conserved cysteine through the conserved F or W. A D gene is named only where the DNA matches it firmly. For some rows the clone size is stated as once, few or many, or as a class when expanded; others skip it.

D,V,size,J,CDR3,DNA
NA,TRBV21-1,NA,TRBJ2-1,CASSGTTGGYNEQFF,TGTGCCAGCAGTGGGACCACAGGAGGGTACAATGAGCAGTTCTTC
TRBD1,TRBV5-1,NA,TRBJ2-3,CASSLRQGAADTQYF,TGCGCCAGCAGCCTCAGACAGGGGGCGGCAGATACGCAGTATTTT
TRBD2,TRBV5-1,NA,TRBJ2-2,CASRMGLAGSNTGELFF,TGCGCCAGCAGAATGGGACTAGCGGGATCGAACACCGGGGAGCTGTTTTTT
NA,TRBV7-9,many,TRBJ1-1,CASSLGIALNTEAFF,TGTGCCAGCAGCTTAGGTATAGCTTTGAACACTGAAGCTTTCTTT
NA,TRBV7-6,few,TRBJ1-6,CASSLAPPARVGNSPLHF,TGTGCCAGCAGCTTAGCGCCACCTGCCAGGGTTGGAAATTCACCCCTCCACTTT
NA,TRBV6-5,NA,TRBJ1-6,CASSPSGEYNSPLHF,TGTGCCAGCAGTCCTTCAGGGGAATACAATTCACCCCTCCACTTT
NA,TRBV2,few,TRBJ2-7,CASSLGHQNYEQYF,TGTGCCAGCAGCCTTGGACACCAGAATTACGAGCAGTACTTC
TRBD1,TRBV30,NA,TRBJ1-2,CACARDRALTNYGYTF,TGTGCCTGCGCCCGAGACAGGGCCCTTACTAACTATGGCTACACCTTC
TRBD2,TRBV27,NA,TRBJ2-2,CASRAGGQANTGELFF,TGTGCCAGCAGGGCGGGGGGGCAAGCGAACACCGGGGAGCTGTTTTTT
NA,TRBV14,NA,TRBJ1-1,CASSQRHGGAGTEAFF,TGTGCCAGCAGCCAACGGCATGGGGGCGCGGGCACTGAAGCTTTCTTT
TRBD1,TRBV7-9,NA,TRBJ1-1,CASSNQGADEAFF,TGTGCCAGCAGTAACCAGGGGGCTGATGAAGCTTTCTTT
NA,TRBV3-1/TRBV3-2,many,TRBJ2-1,CASSQDLGVSYNEQFF,TGTGCCAGCAGCCAAGATCTCGGGGTCTCGTACAATGAGCAGTTCTTC
TRBD1,TRBV5-8,NA,TRBJ1-3,CASSARDRVFGNTIYF,TGTGCCAGCAGCGCTCGGGACAGGGTTTTTGGAAACACCATATATTTT
TRBD1,TRBV6-6,NA,TRBJ2-5,CASSTSWTGQETQYF,TGTGCCAGCAGCACATCCTGGACAGGCCAAGAGACCCAGTACTTC
NA,TRBV6-5,once,TRBJ2-1,CASKFGGSSYNEQFF,TGTGCCAGCAAGTTTGGGGGGAGCTCCTACAATGAGCAGTTCTTC
NA,TRBV7-6,NA,TRBJ1-4,CASRRTATNEKLFF,TGTGCCAGCAGACGGACAGCAACTAATGAAAAACTGTTTTTT
TRBD2,TRBV7-6,NA,TRBJ2-1,CASSPPAGGAEYEQFF,TGTGCCAGCAGCCCACCTGCGGGGGGAGCTGAATATGAGCAGTTCTTC
NA,TRBV24-1,NA,TRBJ2-3,CAVGGISTDTQYF,TGTGCCGTGGGCGGGATTAGCACAGATACGCAGTATTTT
NA,TRBV2,NA,TRBJ2-7,CASTQSPYEQYF,TGTGCCAGCACGCAGTCGCCCTACGAGCAGTACTTC
NA,TRBV5-5,NA,TRBJ1-1,CASSFTGVSEAFF,TGTGCCAGCAGCTTCACGGGGGTAAGTGAAGCTTTCTTT
NA,TRBV27,NA,TRBJ2-3,CASSYDYTDTQYF,TGTGCCAGCAGTTACGACTACACAGATACGCAGTATTTT
TRBD1,TRBV3-1/TRBV3-2,NA,TRBJ2-4,CASVGGKAKNIQYF,TGTGCCAGCGTAGGGGGCAAAGCCAAAAACATTCAGTACTTC
NA,TRBV19,few,TRBJ1-6,CASSTGNMDNSPLHF,TGTGCCAGTAGTACAGGGAACATGGATAATTCACCCCTCCACTTT
TRBD1,TRBV3-1/TRBV3-2,NA,TRBJ2-2,CASSYWTGGTGELFF,TGTGCCAGCAGCTACTGGACAGGGGGCACCGGGGAGCTGTTTTTT
TRBD1,TRBV29-1,NA,TRBJ1-2,CSVEKGTGGLVGYTF,TGCAGCGTTGAAAAGGGGACAGGGGGCTTAGTCGGCTACACCTTC
TRBD1,TRBV6-5,NA,TRBJ1-1,CASSYSWDRGDTEAFF,TGTGCCAGCAGTTACTCTTGGGACAGGGGGGATACTGAAGCTTTCTTT
NA,TRBV5-1,NA,TRBJ2-1,CASSLKGGEQFF,TGCGCCAGCAGCTTGAAGGGAGGAGAGCAGTTCTTC
NA,TRBV5-6,NA,TRBJ2-1,CASSKDFIYSYNEQFF,TGTGCCAGCAGCAAAGACTTTATCTACTCCTACAATGAGCAGTTCTTC
NA,TRBV6-1,NA,TRBJ1-5,CASSEGLLSNQPQHF,TGTGCCAGCAGTGAAGGGCTTTTGAGCAATCAGCCCCAGCATTTT
NA,TRBV11-2,few,TRBJ1-6,CASSPRGQTSSYNSPLHF,TGTGCCAGCAGCCCGCGTGGACAAACAAGCTCCTATAATTCACCCCTCCACTTT
NA,TRBV5-1,NA,TRBJ2-7,CASSAGGLYYEQYF,TGCGCCAGCAGCGCCGGGGGGCTCTACTACGAGCAGTACTTC
TRBD1,TRBV29-1,NA,TRBJ1-2,CSVEAGQGLGRYGYTF,TGCAGCGTTGAAGCAGGACAGGGGTTGGGACGCTATGGCTACACCTTC
TRBD1,TRBV19,NA,TRBJ1-4,CASRSRGENEKLFF,TGTGCCAGTAGGTCCAGGGGGGAGAATGAAAAACTGTTTTTT
NA,TRBV10-3,NA,TRBJ1-2,CAIGQYGYTF,TGTGCCATCGGGCAATACGGCTACACCTTC
TRBD1,TRBV2,NA,TRBJ1-1,CASIAQGGGNTEAFF,TGTGCCAGCATCGCCCAGGGGGGTGGAAACACTGAAGCTTTCTTT
TRBD1,TRBV24-1,NA,TRBJ2-2,CATSDRTRGRTGELFF,TGTGCCACCAGTGATCGGACAAGGGGGCGCACCGGGGAGCTGTTTTTT
NA,TRBV6-5,NA,TRBJ1-1,CATERGNTEAFF,TGTGCCACCGAAAGAGGGAACACTGAAGCTTTCTTT
NA,TRBV12-3/TRBV12-4,NA,TRBJ1-1,CASSFEGRGAFF,TGTGCCAGCAGTTTTGAGGGGCGGGGAGCTTTCTTT
NA,TRBV12-3/TRBV12-4,NA,TRBJ2-7,CASSAAYEQYF,TGTGCCAGCAGTGCAGCGTACGAGCAGTACTTC
TRBD2,TRBV10-3,NA,TRBJ2-2,CAISASGGANTGELFF,TGTGCCATCAGTGCCAGCGGGGGAGCGAACACCGGGGAGCTGTTTTTT
TRBD1,TRBV18,NA,TRBJ1-5,CASSPTGTANQPQHF,TGTGCCAGCTCACCAACCGGGACAGCAAATCAGCCCCAGCATTTT